The rows below give T cell receptor beta chains drawn from one sample of a study of T cells in Graves' hyperthyroidism and ophthalmopathy. Each CDR3 protein gets one entry after TCRdb re-called the multiplex PCR reads with MiXCR. The sample yields about 640,000 distinct CDR3 sequences, 45% seen once. The sample consisted of peripheral blood or thyroid tissue (not recorded which). Receptor source: an adult man with Graves' disease, either hyperthyroidism or ophthalmopathy (not recorded which). CDR3s include the opening cysteine and the closing phenylalanine or tryptophan. D genes are given only for firm matches. Some rows have no size entry. The others give once, few or many, or a class for an expanded clone.

TRBV7-3	TRBJ1-1	-	-	CASSHLTGNTEAFF	TGCGCCAGCAGCCACCTTACAGGTAACACTGAAGCTTTCTTT
TRBV7-9	TRBJ1-2	-	few	CASSPPGVSNYGYTF	TGTGCCAGCAGCCCCCCGGGGGTTTCTAACTATGGCTACACCTTC
TRBV10-2	TRBJ2-7	-	few	CASSEPKTGDSYEQYF	TGCGCCAGCAGTGAGCCTAAGACTGGAGACTCCTACGAGCAGTACTTC
TRBV29-1	TRBJ1-2	-	-	CSVGTEGYTF	TGCAGCGTCGGGACGGAGGGCTACACCTTC
TRBV5-1	TRBJ1-1	-	few	CASSWTTQPGLEAFF	TGCGCCAGCAGCTGGACGACACAACCAGGATTAGAAGCTTTCTTT
TRBV29-1	TRBJ1-2	TRBD1	many	CSVGDSGYTF	TGCAGCGTGGGGGACAGCGGCTACACCTTC
TRBV7-9	TRBJ2-7	-	few	CASKPLGGAGASYEQYF	TGTGCCAGCAAGCCCCTGGGCGGCGCGGGCGCCTCCTACGAGCAGTACTTC
TRBV19	TRBJ1-1	-	few	CASSFRPFEAFF	TGTGCCAGTAGTTTCCGACCGTTCGAAGCTTTCTTT
TRBV7-9	TRBJ1-2	TRBD1	-	CASSYGQEGGGYTF	TGTGCCAGCAGCTACGGACAGGAGGGAGGTGGCTACACCTTC
TRBV10-3	TRBJ1-2	-	once	CAIGRAGFDYGYTF	TGTGCCATCGGGAGGGCGGGCTTCGACTATGGCTACACCTTC
TRBV6-5	TRBJ2-2	-	-	CASSEQPTNTGELFF	TGTGCCAGCAGTGAACAGCCAACGAACACCGGGGAGCTGTTTTTT
TRBV7-6	TRBJ1-4	-	many	CASSPGNEKLFF	TGTGCCAGCAGCCCCGGTAATGAAAAACTGTTTTTT
TRBV6-5	TRBJ2-5	-	-	CASSWDTELESVQETQYF	TGTGCCAGCAGTTGGGACACCGAACTCGAATCTGTCCAAGAGACCCAGTACTTC
TRBV7-8	TRBJ1-3	-	-	CASSQVTDTRSGNTIYF	TGCGCCAGCAGCCAAGTGACAGACACCCGCTCTGGAAACACCATATATTTT
TRBV7-9	TRBJ2-7	-	few	CASSLPGLGFYEQYF	TGTGCCAGCAGCTTACCGGGGCTTGGATTCTACGAGCAGTACTTC
TRBV5-1	TRBJ1-2	-	-	CASSYRDEGGYTF	TGCGCCAGCAGCTACCGGGACGAGGGCGGCTACACCTTC
TRBV15	TRBJ1-4	TRBD1	few	CATSRGTGLEKLFF	TGTGCCACCAGCAGGGGGACAGGGCTCGAAAAACTGTTTTTT